The clone carrying this T cell receptor (beta chain) appeared a single time. Sequencing was at deep level. Produced via immunoSEQ multiplex PCR; TCRdb's table is partial and in-frame only. This table has 1.5 million to 1.9 million clones, nearly 99% appearing once. Per germline, CDR1 PRHDT and CDR2 FYEKMQ (reference sequence). This CDR3 is 16 amino acids long. Trimming took off 4 bases at V and 0 bases at J, with 15 bases between the two ends. These data originate in a study of shared clonotypes between healthy human individuals. Across the whole study: The donor pool was made up of a couple of women and a few men aged 18 to 49.

The clonotype was recovered from a young man in good health. The chain links TRBV13 to TRBJ1-1; D unclear. The material sequenced was naive CD4+ T cells sorted from blood. Subset reported: CD45RA+ positively selected. CDR3 loop: CASSYGRKAMNTEAFF. The DNA for the CDR3 is TGTGCCAGCAGCTACGGACGGAAAGCAATGAACACTGAAGCTTTCTTT.